These T cell receptor beta chains were read from a single sample in a study of neurological immune-mediated disorders. One entry per CDR3 protein, called by TCRdb with MiXCR from the 5' RACE reads. This repertoire shows tens of thousands of distinct CDR3 sequences, 10% found once; its top ten account for roughly 7%. Sequencing was performed on PBMCs. The source is a woman aged 25 to 39 with HTLV-1-associated myelopathy (HAM/TSP). Each CDR3 is given with its conserved first and last residue. D genes are given only for firm matches. Clone size is not always given. Where it is, it says once, few, many or a class for expanded clones.

clone_size d_call j_call v_call cdr3_aa cdr3_nt
many . TRBJ2-7 TRBV20-1 CSAGSTEGAPKYEQYF TGCAGTGCTGGGAGTACAGAGGGCGCTCCTAAATACGAGCAGTACTTC
many . TRBJ2-1 TRBV10-3 CAISDRQRRDNEQFF TGTGCCATCAGTGACCGTCAGCGACGAGACAATGAGCAGTTCTTC
many TRBD2 TRBJ2-3 TRBV20-1 CSASRTSGGAVDTQYF TGCAGTGCTAGTAGGACTAGCGGGGGGGCGGTAGATACGCAGTATTTT
many . TRBJ2-3 TRBV2 CASRGSSSTDTQYF TGTGCCAGCAGGGGATCGTCCTCCACAGATACGCAGTATTTT
. . TRBJ2-3 TRBV10-3 CAISKHGGSDTKYF TGTGCCATCAGTAAACATGGAGGTTCAGATACGAAGTATTTT
many . TRBJ2-7 TRBV6-5 CASSHRSASPAFEQYF TGTGCCAGCAGTCACCGGTCGGCCTCCCCCGCATTCGAGCAGTACTTC
few . TRBJ2-3 TRBV20-1 CSASTGGGPDTQYF TGCAGTGCTAGTACGGGTGGGGGGCCAGATACGCAGTATTTT
many . TRBJ2-1 TRBV7-2 CASSFRYNEQFF TGTGCCAGCAGCTTTCGCTACAATGAGCAGTTCTTC
many . TRBJ2-7 TRBV20-1 CSARSWSSYEQYF TGCAGTGCTAGGTCGTGGAGCTCCTACGAGCAGTACTTC
. . TRBJ2-1 TRBV24-1 CATYSPHGNEQFF TGTGCCACCTACTCCCCCCACGGCAATGAGCAGTTCTTC
many TRBD1 TRBJ1-1 TRBV20-1 CSARQGNTEAFF TGCAGTGCCCGACAGGGGAACACTGAAGCTTTCTTT
many . TRBJ1-2 TRBV29-1 CSVEGHNYGYTF TGCAGCGTTGAGGGACATAACTATGGCTACACCTTC
many . TRBJ1-2 TRBV5-1 CASSLVVGLDYGYTF TGCGCCAGCAGCTTGGTTGTGGGGTTAGACTATGGCTACACCTTC
many . TRBJ2-3 TRBV20-1 CSARGFAHSTDTQYF TGCAGTGCTAGAGGATTTGCCCACAGCACAGATACGCAGTATTTT
. . TRBJ1-1 TRBV20-1 CSAIDRRTEAYF TGCAGTGCCATCGACAGGAGGACTGAAGCTTACTTT
. . TRBJ2-7 TRBV7-8 CASSFYICSARVGWNEQYF .
many TRBD2 TRBJ2-3 TRBV20-1 CSARGPGGTQYF TGCAGTGCTAGAGGCCCGGGGGGTACGCAGTATTTT
many TRBD1 TRBJ1-1 TRBV5-1 CASSLWTGNTEAFF TGCGCCAGCAGCCTGTGGACAGGGAACACTGAAGCTTTCTTT
many . TRBJ2-7 TRBV20-1 CSAGPHGGEQYF TGCAGTGCTGGCCCTCATGGGGGAGAGCAGTACTTC
medium-sized TRBD1 TRBJ2-2 TRBV10-3 CAISGTGGDTGELFF TGTGCCATCAGCGGGACAGGGGGGGACACCGGGGAGCTGTTTTTT
many . TRBJ1-1 TRBV20-1 CSASKTGSNTEAFF TGCAGTGCTAGTAAAACAGGGTCAAACACTGAAGCTTTCTTT
. TRBD1 TRBJ2-7 TRBV5-1 CASSLALQGQTSYEQYF TGCGCCAGCAGCTTGGCCTTACAGGGACAGACGTCCTACGAGCAGTACTTC
. . TRBJ1-2 TRBV12-3/TRBV12-4 CASSLGLAYGYTF TGTGCCAGCAGTCTAGGGTTGGCCTATGGCTACACCTTC
. TRBD1 TRBJ2-7 TRBV5-1 CASSPGTGKSSYEQYF TGCGCCAGCAGCCCCGGGACAGGAAAAAGCTCCTACGAGCAGTACTTC
many . TRBJ2-6 TRBV5-1 CASSLGGYSGANVLTF TGCGCCAGCAGCTTGGGGGGGTACTCTGGGGCCAACGTCCTGACTTTC
many TRBD1 TRBJ1-6 TRBV7-2 CASSLSPNRGSGSPLHF TGTGCCAGCAGCTTATCCCCAAACAGGGGTAGCGGTTCACCCCTCCACTTT
many . TRBJ1-1 TRBV20-1 CSARPGGARRMGGNTEAFF TGCAGTGCTAGACCCGGTGGCGCACGGCGTATGGGTGGGAACACTGAAGCTTTCTTT
many . TRBJ2-3 TRBV19 CASKQLDTDTQYF TGTGCCAGTAAGCAACTCGACACAGATACGCAGTATTTT
many TRBD1 TRBJ2-2 TRBV5-1 CASSWDSYSNTGELFF TGCGCCAGCAGCTGGGACAGCTATTCGAACACCGGGGAGCTGTTTTTT
many . TRBJ1-2 TRBV5-5 CASSLEQFGYGYTF TGTGCCAGCAGCTTGGAACAGTTTGGGTATGGCTACACCTTC
many TRBD1 TRBJ1-2 TRBV6-6 CASRGQGGAGGYTF TGTGCCAGCAGGGGACAGGGAGGGGCCGGTGGCTACACCTTC
many . TRBJ1-1 TRBV6-6 CASRFTGAEAFF TGTGCCAGCAGATTCACCGGGGCTGAAGCTTTCTTT
few . TRBJ2-7 TRBV15 CATSRAGREPSEQYF TGTGCCACCAGCAGAGCCGGCAGGGAGCCATCCGAGCAGTACTTC
many . TRBJ2-2 TRBV5-1 CASSLWLLQAGTGELFF TGCGCCAGCAGCTTGTGGCTCCTTCAGGCCGGCACCGGGGAGCTGTTTTTT
. . TRBJ2-3 TRBV12-3/TRBV12-4 CASWGSVASTDTQYF TGTGCCAGCTGGGGATCCGTCGCCAGCACAGATACGCAGTATTTT
many . TRBJ2-7 TRBV20-1 CSARAGTHSYEQYF TGCAGTGCTAGAGCTGGGACACATTCCTACGAGCAGTACTTC
many . TRBJ1-4 TRBV24-1 CATSPQGAGFGEKLFF TGTGCCACCAGTCCCCAAGGAGCGGGATTTGGTGAAAAACTGTTTTTT
many TRBD1 TRBJ1-4 TRBV20-1 CSARGWDRENEKLFF TGCAGTGCTAGAGGCTGGGACAGGGAGAATGAAAAACTGTTTTTT
. . TRBJ2-3 TRBV5-1 CASSIPDGSSTDTQYF TGCGCCAGCAGCATCCCTGATGGTTCTAGCACAGATACTCAGTATTTT
many TRBD2 TRBJ2-3 TRBV20-1 CSASISGGAQGTQYF TGCAGTGCTAGTATTAGCGGGGGGGCCCAGGGTACGCAGTATTTT
many . TRBJ2-7 TRBV29-1 CSVEDGTYEQYF TGCAGCGTTGAAGACGGAACCTACGAGCAGTACTTC
. . TRBJ2-3 TRBV20-1 CSARGRRPSTDTQNF TGCAGTGCTAGAGGACGTCGACCTAGCACAGATACGCAGAATTTT
many . TRBJ1-2 TRBV20-1 CSASPRLGWDNGYTF TGCAGTGCTAGTCCCCGTTTAGGGTGGGATAATGGCTACACCTTC
. . TRBJ1-3 TRBV12-3/TRBV12-4 CASNPSRHGWGGNTIYF TGTGCCAGCAACCCTTCACGACACGGGTGGGGTGGAAACACAATATATTTT
many . TRBJ1-5 TRBV20-1 CSALEGRGNQPQHF TGCAGTGCTCTCGAGGGGAGGGGCAATCAGCCCCAGCATTTT
. . TRBJ1-1 TRBV20-1 CSARVGYSYEQYFGPGTEAFF .
many TRBD2 TRBJ2-5 TRBV20-1 CSARVASGYQETQYF TGCAGTGCTAGAGTGGCTAGCGGGTACCAAGAGACCCAGTACTTC
many TRBD1 TRBJ2-3 TRBV7-9 CASRQPGQGATDTQYF TGTGCCAGCAGGCAACCGGGACAGGGGGCGACAGATACGCAGTATTTT
many TRBD2 TRBJ2-2 TRBV20-1 CSARASSGGVFGGELFF TGCAGTGCTAGAGCGTCTAGCGGGGGGGTATTCGGCGGGGAGCTGTTTTTT
many . TRBJ1-1 TRBV5-1 CASSSMTGTEAFF TGCGCCAGCAGCTCAATGACGGGAACTGAAGCTTTCTTT
many . TRBJ1-3 TRBV20-1 CSAREGGGGGNTIYF TGCAGTGCTAGAGAGGGGGGAGGAGGTGGAAACACCATATATTTT
many . TRBJ2-7 TRBV6-1 CASSRTGTYEQYF TGTGCCAGCAGCCGGACGGGGACCTACGAGCAGTACTTC
. TRBD1 TRBJ1-1 TRBV5-1 CASRGTANTEAFF TGCGCCAGCAGAGGGACAGCGAACACTGAAGCTTTCTTT
many . TRBJ2-3 TRBV20-1 CSARDLGADTQYF TGCAGTGCTAGAGATCTTGGGGCAGATACGCAGTATTTT
many . TRBJ2-1 TRBV9 CASSVEVRGRRGNEQFF TGTGCCAGCAGCGTAGAGGTGCGGGGGCGCCGGGGGAATGAGCAGTTCTTC
. TRBD1 TRBJ2-2 TRBV7-2 CASSLDRGDTGELFF TGTGCCAGCAGCCTCGACAGGGGCGACACCGGGGAGCTGTTTTTT
many . TRBJ2-5 TRBV7-2 CASSLGQGWAETQYF TGTGCCAGCAGCTTAGGTCAGGGGTGGGCAGAGACCCAGTACTTC
many . TRBJ1-1 TRBV5-1 CASSLRPQVNTEAFF TGCGCCAGCAGCTTGCGGCCACAGGTGAACACTGAAGCTTTCTTT
many . TRBJ2-7 TRBV5-1 CASSYDNSYEQYF TGCGCCAGCAGCTACGACAACTCCTACGAGCAGTACTTC